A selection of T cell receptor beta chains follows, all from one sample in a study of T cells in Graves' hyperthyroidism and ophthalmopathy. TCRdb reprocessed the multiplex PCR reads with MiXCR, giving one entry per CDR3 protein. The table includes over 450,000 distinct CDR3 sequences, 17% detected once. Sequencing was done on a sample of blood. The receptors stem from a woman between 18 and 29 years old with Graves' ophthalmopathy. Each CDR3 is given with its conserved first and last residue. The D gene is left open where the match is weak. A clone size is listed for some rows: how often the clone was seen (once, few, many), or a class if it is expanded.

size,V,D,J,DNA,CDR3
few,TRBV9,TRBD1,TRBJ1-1,TGTGCCAGCAGCGTAGGGGACAGCCTCATGAACACTGAAGCTTTCTTT,CASSVGDSLMNTEAFF
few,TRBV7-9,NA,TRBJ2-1,TGTGCCAGCAGCTTGTCAAGCGAGGGGGATGAGCAGTTCTTC,CASSLSSEGDEQFF
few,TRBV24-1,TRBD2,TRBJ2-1,TGTGCCACCATGAGACTAGCCACAAATGAGCAGTTCTTC,CATMRLATNEQFF
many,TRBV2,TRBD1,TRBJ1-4,TGTGCCAGCAGCAAACCTGGGACAGGGGGTGAAAAACTGTTTTTT,CASSKPGTGGEKLFF
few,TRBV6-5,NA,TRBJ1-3,TGTGCCAGCAGTTACTCGAATAATTACCGGGGATCTGGAAACACCATATATTTT,CASSYSNNYRGSGNTIYF
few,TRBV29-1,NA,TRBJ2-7,TGCAGCGTTGAGGGAACAGATTACGAGCAGTACTTC,CSVEGTDYEQYF
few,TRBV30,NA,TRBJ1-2,TGTGCCTGGAGTGTGCCTAGACGGAACTATGGCTACACCTTC,CAWSVPRRNYGYTF
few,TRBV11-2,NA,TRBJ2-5,TGTGCCAGCAACCGAGGCCGGGAAAGCCAGGGGAGGGAGACCCAGTACTTC,CASNRGRESQGRETQYF
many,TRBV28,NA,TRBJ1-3,TGTGCCAGCAGTTTGTACAGGACGGGACCCCCTGGAAACACCATATATTTT,CASSLYRTGPPGNTIYF
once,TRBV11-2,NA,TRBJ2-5,TGTGCCAGCAGCTTAAATCCCAGCTTCCAAGAGACCCAGTACTTC,CASSLNPSFQETQYF
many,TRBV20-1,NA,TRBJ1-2,TGCAGTGCTAGAGATCCTACGGTTAACTATGGCTACACCTTC,CSARDPTVNYGYTF
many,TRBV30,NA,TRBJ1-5,TGTGCCTGGAGTGTCCCGGACCGAACTAGCAATCAGCCCCAGCATTTT,CAWSVPDRTSNQPQHF
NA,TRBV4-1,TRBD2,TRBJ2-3,TGCGCCAGCAGCCAAGATCGGGACTACGGCACAGATACGCAGTATTTT,CASSQDRDYGTDTQYF
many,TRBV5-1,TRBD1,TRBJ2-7,TGCGCCAGCAGCTTGGCTGACAGGGGGAGGCAGTACTTC,CASSLADRGRQYF
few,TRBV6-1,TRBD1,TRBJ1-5,TGTGCCAGCAGATCGAGGACAGGCCAGCCCCAGCATTTT,CASRSRTGQPQHF
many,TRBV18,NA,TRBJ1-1,TGTGCCAGCTCACCGAGGTTGGAGAACACTGAAGCTTTCTTT,CASSPRLENTEAFF
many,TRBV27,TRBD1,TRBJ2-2,TGTGCCAGCAGTAGACAGGGCGGCTGGCCCGGGGAGCTGTTTTTT,CASSRQGGWPGELFF
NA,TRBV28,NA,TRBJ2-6,TGTGCCAGCAGCCGGTTGTCTGGGGCCAACGTCCTGACTTTC,CASSRLSGANVLTF
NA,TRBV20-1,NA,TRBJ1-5,TGCAGTGCTAGAGATATTAAGAGGGACAACAATCAGCCCCAGCATTTT,CSARDIKRDNNQPQHF
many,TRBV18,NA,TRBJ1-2,TGTGCCAGCTCGGAAGGACAGATCTATGGCTACACCTTC,CASSEGQIYGYTF
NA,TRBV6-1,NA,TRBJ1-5,TGTGCCAGCAGTCCGGGGCCTACCGATCAGCCCCAGCATTTT,CASSPGPTDQPQHF
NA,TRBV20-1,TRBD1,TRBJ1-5,TGCAGTGCTAGAGTTTATGGCCGGACAGGGGGTGGTCTATATAGCAATCAGCCCCAGCATTTT,CSARVYGRTGGGLYSNQPQHF
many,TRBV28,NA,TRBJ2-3,TGTGCCAGCAGTTTATTTCTGGATACGCAGTATTTT,CASSLFLDTQYF
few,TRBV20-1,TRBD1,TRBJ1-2,TGCAGTGCAAAACAGGGGGCGCTTGGCTACACCTTC,CSAKQGALGYTF
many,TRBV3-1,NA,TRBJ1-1,TGTGCCAGCAGCCTCGCGGACTCAATCGGAGCTTTCTTT,CASSLADSIGAFF
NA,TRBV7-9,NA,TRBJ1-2,TGTGCCAGCAGTTACGAGGACTATGGCTACACCTTC,CASSYEDYGYTF
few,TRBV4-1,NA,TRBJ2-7,TGCGCCAGCAGCCCCGACCTGGTTGAGCAGTACTTC,CASSPDLVEQYF
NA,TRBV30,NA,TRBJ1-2,TGTGCCTGGAGGGAATATGGCTACACCTTC,CAWREYGYTF
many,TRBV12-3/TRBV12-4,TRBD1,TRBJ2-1,TGTGCCAGCAGTTATCGACAGGGTGGGTGGAATGAGCAGTTCTTC,CASSYRQGGWNEQFF